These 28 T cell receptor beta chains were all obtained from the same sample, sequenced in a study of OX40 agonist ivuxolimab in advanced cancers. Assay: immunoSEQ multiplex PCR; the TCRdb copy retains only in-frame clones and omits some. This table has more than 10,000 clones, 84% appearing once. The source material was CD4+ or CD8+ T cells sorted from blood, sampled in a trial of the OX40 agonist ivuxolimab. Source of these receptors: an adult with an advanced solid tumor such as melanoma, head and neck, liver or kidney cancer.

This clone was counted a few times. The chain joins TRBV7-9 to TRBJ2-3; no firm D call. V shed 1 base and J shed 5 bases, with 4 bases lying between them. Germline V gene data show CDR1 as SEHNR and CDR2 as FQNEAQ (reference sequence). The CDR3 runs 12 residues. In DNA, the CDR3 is TGTGCCAGCAGCTTAGTGGAAGATACGCAGTATTTT. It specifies CASSLVEDTQYF. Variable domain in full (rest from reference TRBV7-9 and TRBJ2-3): DTGVSQNPRHKITKRGQNVTFRCDPISEHNRLYWYRQTLGQGPEFLTYFQNEAQLEKSRLLSDRFSAERPKGSFSTLEIQRTEQGDSAMYLCASSLVEDTQYFGPGTRLTVL.

The DNA for the CDR3 is TGTGCCAGCAGCCAAGGGACTAGCCCCCTTAATGAGCAGTTCTTC. Its translation is CASSQGTSPLNEQFF. V gene TRBV7-1 combines with J gene TRBJ2-1, with 9 bases that match TRBD2. TRBV7-1 is flagged as an ORF with uncertain function. CDR3 length: 15 amino acids. Trimming at V came to 5 bases and at J to 7 bases, leaving 9 bases not matched to a gene.

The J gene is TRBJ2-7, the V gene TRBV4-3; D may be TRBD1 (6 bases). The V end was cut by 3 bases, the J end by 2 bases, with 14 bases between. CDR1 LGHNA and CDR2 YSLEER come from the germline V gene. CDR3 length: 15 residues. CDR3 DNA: TGCGCCAGCAGCCACGACAGGTCAAGAACCTACGAGCAGTACTTC. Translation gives CASSHDRSRTYEQYF.

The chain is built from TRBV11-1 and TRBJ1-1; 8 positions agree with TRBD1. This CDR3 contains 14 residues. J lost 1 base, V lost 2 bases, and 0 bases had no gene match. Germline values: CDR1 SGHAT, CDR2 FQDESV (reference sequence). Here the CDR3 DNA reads TGTGCCAGCAGCTTAACAGGGGGGAACACTGAAGCTTTCTTT. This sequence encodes CASSLTGGNTEAFF.

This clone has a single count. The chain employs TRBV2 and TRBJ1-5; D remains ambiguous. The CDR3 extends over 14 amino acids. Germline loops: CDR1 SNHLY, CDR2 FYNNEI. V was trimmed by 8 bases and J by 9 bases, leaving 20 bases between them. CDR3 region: CASSAGRPVRPQHF. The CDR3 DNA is TGTGCCAGCTCGGCAGGACGTCCGGTGAGGCCCCAGCATTTT.

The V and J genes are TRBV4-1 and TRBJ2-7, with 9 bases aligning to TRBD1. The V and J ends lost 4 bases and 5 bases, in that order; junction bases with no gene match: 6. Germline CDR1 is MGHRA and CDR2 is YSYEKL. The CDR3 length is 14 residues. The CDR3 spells CASSPGTGFHEQYF. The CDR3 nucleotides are TGCGCCAGCAGCCCCGGGACAGGGTTCCACGAGCAGTACTTC.

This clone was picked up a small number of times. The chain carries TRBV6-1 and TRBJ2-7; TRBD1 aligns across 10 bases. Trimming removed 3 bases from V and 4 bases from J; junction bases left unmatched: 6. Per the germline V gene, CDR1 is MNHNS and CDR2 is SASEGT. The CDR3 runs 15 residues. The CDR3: CASSDQTGGIYEQYF. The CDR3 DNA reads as TGTGCCAGCAGTGATCAGACAGGGGGCATTTACGAGCAGTACTTC.

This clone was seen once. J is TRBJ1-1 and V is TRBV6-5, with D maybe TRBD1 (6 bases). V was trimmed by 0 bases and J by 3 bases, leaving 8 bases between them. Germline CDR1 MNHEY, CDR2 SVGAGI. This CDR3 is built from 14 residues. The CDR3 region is CASSYSQGYTEAFF. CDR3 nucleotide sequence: TGTGCCAGCAGTTACTCGCAGGGGTACACTGAAGCTTTCTTT.

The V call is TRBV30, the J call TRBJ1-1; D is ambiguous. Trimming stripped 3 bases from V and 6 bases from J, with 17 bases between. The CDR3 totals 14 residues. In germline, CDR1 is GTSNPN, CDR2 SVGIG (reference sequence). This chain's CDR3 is CAWRGWEYLAEAFF. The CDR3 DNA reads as TGTGCCTGGAGGGGATGGGAGTACTTGGCTGAAGCTTTCTTT.

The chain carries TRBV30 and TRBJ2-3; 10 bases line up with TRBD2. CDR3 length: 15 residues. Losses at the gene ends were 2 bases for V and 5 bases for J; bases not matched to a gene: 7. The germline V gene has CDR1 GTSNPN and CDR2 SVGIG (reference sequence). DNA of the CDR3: TGTGCCTGGAGTCCCAGCGGGGGGGCTGGAGATACGCAGTATTTT. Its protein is CAWSPSGGAGDTQYF.

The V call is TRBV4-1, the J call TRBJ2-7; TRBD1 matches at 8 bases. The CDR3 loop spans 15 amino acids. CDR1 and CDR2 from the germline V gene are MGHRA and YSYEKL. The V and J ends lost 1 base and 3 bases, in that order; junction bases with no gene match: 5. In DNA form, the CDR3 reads TGCGCCAGCAGCCAAGCCACCACAGGGGGCTACGAGCAGTACTTC. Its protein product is CASSQATTGGYEQYF.

As DNA, the CDR3 is TGTGCCAGCAGTTACTCCCCCCTCTGGGATGGCTACACCTTC. It codes for CASSYSPLWDGYTF. This rearrangement joins TRBV6-6 to TRBJ1-2; D ambiguous. The CDR3 has 14 residues. Per the germline V gene, CDR1 is MNHNY and CDR2 is SVGAGI (reference sequence). The V and J ends lost 0 bases and 6 bases respectively, with 11 bases between them.

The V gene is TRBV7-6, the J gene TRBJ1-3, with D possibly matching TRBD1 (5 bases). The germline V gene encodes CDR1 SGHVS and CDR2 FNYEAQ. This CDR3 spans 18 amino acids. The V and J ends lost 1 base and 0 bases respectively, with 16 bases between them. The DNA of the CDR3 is TGTGCCAGCAGCTTAGGTGTTCAGGGTTGGAGCTCTGGAAACACCATATATTTT. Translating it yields CASSLGVQGWSSGNTIYF.

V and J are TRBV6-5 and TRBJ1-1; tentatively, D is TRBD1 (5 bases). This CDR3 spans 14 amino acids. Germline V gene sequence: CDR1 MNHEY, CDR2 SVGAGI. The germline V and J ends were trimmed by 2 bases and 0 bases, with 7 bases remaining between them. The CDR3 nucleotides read TGTGCCAGCAGTTACCCGGGACTGAACACTGAAGCTTTCTTT. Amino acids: CASSYPGLNTEAFF.

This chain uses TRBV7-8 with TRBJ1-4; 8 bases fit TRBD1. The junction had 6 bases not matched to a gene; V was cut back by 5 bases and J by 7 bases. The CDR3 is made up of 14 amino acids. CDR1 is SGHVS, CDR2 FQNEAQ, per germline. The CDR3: CASSQGQGSEKLFF. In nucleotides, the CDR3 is TGTGCCAGCAGCCAAGGACAGGGTAGTGAAAAACTGTTTTTT.

CDR3 in amino acids: CASSGSAAGLRDYTF. The CDR3 coding sequence is TGTGCCAGCAGTGGTAGCGCAGCCGGTTTGAGGGACTACACCTTC. The V call is TRBV6-1, the J call TRBJ1-2; unclear D gene. The CDR3 is 15 residues long. Germline CDR1 is MNHNS and CDR2 is SASEGT. The V gene lost 4 bases and the J gene lost 10 bases, with 22 bases spanning the gap.

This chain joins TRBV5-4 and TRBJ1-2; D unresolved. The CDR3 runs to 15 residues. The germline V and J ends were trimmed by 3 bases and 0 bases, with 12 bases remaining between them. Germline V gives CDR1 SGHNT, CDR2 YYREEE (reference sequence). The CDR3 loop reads CASSSILTANYGYTF. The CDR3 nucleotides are TGTGCCAGCAGCTCGATCCTCACAGCTAACTATGGCTACACCTTC.

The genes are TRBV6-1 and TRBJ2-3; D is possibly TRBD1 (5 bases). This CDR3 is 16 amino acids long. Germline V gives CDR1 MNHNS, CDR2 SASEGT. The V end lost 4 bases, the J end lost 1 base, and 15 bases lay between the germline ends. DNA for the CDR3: TGTGCCAGCAGTGGCCAAGACAGCGTGGGCACAGATACGCAGTATTTT. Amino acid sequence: CASSGQDSVGTDTQYF.

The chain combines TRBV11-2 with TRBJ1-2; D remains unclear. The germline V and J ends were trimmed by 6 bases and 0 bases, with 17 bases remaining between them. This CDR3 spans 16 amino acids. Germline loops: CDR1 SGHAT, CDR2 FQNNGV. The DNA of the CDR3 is TGTGCCAGCAGGGAATACACTGAAACGACTAACTATGGCTACACCTTC. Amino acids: CASREYTETTNYGYTF.

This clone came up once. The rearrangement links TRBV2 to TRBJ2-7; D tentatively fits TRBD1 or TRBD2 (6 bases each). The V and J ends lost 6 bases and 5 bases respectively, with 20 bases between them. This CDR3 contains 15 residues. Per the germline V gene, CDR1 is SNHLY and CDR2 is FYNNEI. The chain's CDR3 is CASSQVTGGLDEQYF. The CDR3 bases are TGTGCCAGCAGCCAAGTGACAGGAGGGTTGGACGAGCAGTACTTC.

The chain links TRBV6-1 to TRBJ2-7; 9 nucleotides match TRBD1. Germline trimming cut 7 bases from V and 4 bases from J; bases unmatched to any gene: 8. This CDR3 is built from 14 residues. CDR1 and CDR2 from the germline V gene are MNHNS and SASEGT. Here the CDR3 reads CASKPQGAVYEQYF. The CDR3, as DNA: TGTGCCAGCAAACCACAGGGGGCAGTGTACGAGCAGTACTTC.

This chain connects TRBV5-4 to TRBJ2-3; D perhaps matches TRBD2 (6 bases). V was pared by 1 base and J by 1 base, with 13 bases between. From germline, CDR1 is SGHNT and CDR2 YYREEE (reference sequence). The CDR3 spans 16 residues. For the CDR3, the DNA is TGTGCCAGCAGCTTGCCCGGGAGAAGCGGCACAGATACGCAGTATTTT. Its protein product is CASSLPGRSGTDTQYF.

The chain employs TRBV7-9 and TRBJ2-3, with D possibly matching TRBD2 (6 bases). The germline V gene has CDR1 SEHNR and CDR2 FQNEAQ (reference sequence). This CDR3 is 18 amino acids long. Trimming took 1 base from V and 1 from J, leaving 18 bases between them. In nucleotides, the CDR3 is TGTGCCAGCAGCTTAGGGGGACTCCGTTATTCGCGCACAGATACGCAGTATTTT. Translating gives CASSLGGLRYSRTDTQYF.

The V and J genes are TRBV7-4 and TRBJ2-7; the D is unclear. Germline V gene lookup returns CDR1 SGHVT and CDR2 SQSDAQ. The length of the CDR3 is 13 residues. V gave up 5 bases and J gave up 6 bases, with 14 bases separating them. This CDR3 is CASSPEVGTEQYF. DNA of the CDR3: TGTGCCAGCAGCCCAGAGGTCGGAACCGAGCAGTACTTC.

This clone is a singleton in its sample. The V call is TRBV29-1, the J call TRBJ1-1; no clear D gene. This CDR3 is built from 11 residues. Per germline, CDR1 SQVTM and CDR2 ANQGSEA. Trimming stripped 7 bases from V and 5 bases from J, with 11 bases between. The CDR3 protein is CSGFEWTEAFF. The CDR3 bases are TGCAGCGGGTTCGAGTGGACTGAAGCTTTCTTT.

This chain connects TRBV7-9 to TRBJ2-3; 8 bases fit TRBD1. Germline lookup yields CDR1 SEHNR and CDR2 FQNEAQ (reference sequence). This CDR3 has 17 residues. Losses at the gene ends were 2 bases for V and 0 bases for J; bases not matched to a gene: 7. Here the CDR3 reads CASSLPPDRESTDTQYF. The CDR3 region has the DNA TGTGCCAGCAGCTTACCTCCGGACAGGGAAAGCACAGATACGCAGTATTTT.

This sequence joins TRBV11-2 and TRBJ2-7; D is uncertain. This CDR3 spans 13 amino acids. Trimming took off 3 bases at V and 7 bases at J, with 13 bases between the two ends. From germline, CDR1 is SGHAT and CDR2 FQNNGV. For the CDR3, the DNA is TGTGCCAGCAGCTTGGGCGCCACGAGGGAGCAGTACTTC. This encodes CASSLGATREQYF.

The CDR3 loop is CASSSTQGTGVWYEQYF. DNA for the CDR3: TGTGCCAGCAGCTCCACTCAAGGGACAGGGGTTTGGTACGAGCAGTACTTC. V gene TRBV7-2 combines with J gene TRBJ2-7, with TRBD1 identical over 10 bases. V lost 4 bases, J lost 4 bases, and 13 bases stayed unmatched. CDR3 size: 17 residues. In germline, CDR1 is SGHTA, CDR2 FQGNSA.